These 10 T cell receptor gamma chains were all obtained from the same sample, sequenced in a study of γδ T cells in repeated Plasmodium falciparum infection. TCRdb reran clone calling via CATT on the multiplex PCR reads. In the table there are 14,000 or so gamma-chain clones, roughly 1.7% of which are singletons. Flow sorting of PBMC yielded separate Vgamma9/Vdelta2+ and Vdelta2-negative gammadelta T cell populations for bulk repertoire analysis. Sequencing was done on a sample of gamma-delta T cells from blood. These receptors all stem from a pool of human donors (malaria-infected and uninfected, not separated).

This clone was observed at least ten times. For this DNA, TCRdb reports the protein of a much larger clone, which diverges at residue 10, most likely from a read error; the protein presented here is translated directly from the DNA. The chain employs TRGV5 and TRGJ1 or TRGJ2. The CDR3 is 12 residues long. Germline CDR1 and CDR2: VINAFY and YDVSNSKD. CDR3 coding DNA: TGTGCCACCTGGGACAGGGATTATAAGAGACTCTTT. As protein: CATWDRDYKRLF.

Turning to this clone: This DNA translates differently at residue 7 from the TCRdb protein, which is that of a much larger clone; a read error is likely, and the protein shown is the DNA's own translation. The rearrangement links TRGV3 to TRGJ1 or TRGJ2. The CDR3 is 11 residues long. Germline-derived CDR1 and CDR2 are VTNTFY and YDVSTARD (reference sequence). V shed 0 bases and J 12 bases; nucleotides not matched to a gene: 5. The chain's CDR3 is CATWDRQVKLF. As DNA, the CDR3 is TGTGCCACCTGGGACAGGCAAGTGAAACTCTTT.

Ten or more counts support this clone. This DNA's translation and the protein TCRdb lists, from a much larger clone, do not match at residue 3, likely due to a read error; the protein shown is translated from the DNA. The chain is built from TRGV4 and TRGJ1 or TRGJ2. The CDR3 is 14 amino acids. The germline CDR1 and CDR2 sequences are EGSTGY and YDSYTSSV. CDR3 sequence: CASWVPRPYYKKLF. CDR3 DNA: TGTGCCTCCTGGGTCCCACGCCCTTATTATAAGAAACTCTTT.

Concerning this clone: This DNA's translation differs at residue 2 from TCRdb's protein, which comes from a much larger clone; a read error is likely, and the protein shown is translated from the DNA. The J gene is TRGJP2, the V gene TRGV3. Because TCRdb records no J gene, it was assigned here through a match of the DNA to germline. Germline CDR1 and CDR2: VTNTFY and YDVSTARD (reference sequence). CDR3 length: 18 amino acids. DNA for the CDR3: TGTACCACCTGGGACAGGCCATTAGGCCCCTGGAGTGATTGGATCAAGACGTTT. Its translation: CTTWDRPLGPWSDWIKTF.

A word on this clone: A read error is likely here: a far larger clone is one base away. This same CDR3 is encoded by further DNA sequences in the sample. The chain has TRGV9 and TRGJP1. CDR1 and CDR2 from the germline V gene are GITISATS and ISYDGTV (reference sequence). This CDR3 is 18 amino acids long. The CDR3 region has the DNA TGTGCCTTGTGGGAGGTGAAAACTCTTTTTTCCTCTGGATGGTTCAAGATATTT. Protein: CALWEVKTLFSSGWFKIF.

With respect to this clone: The protein TCRdb gives is from a much larger clone and does not agree with this DNA's translation at residue 17, likely a read error; the protein shown here comes from the DNA. This chain links TRGV9 with TRGJP. The J gene, missing from TCRdb, was assigned here through DNA to germline matching. Germline V gene sequence: CDR1 GITISATS, CDR2 ISYDGTV (reference sequence). The CDR3 is 20 residues long. CDR3 sequence: CALWEVSQVGRELGKKTKVF. The DNA of the CDR3 is TGTGCCTTGTGGGAGGTGTCTCAAGTTGGTAGAGAGTTGGGCAAAAAAACCAAGGTATTT.

This clone was observed a few times. This is likely an artifact of a read error, given a far larger clone one base away. This sample also contains other DNA sequences that code for the same CDR3. The J gene is TRGJP, the V gene TRGV9. The J gene, not given by TCRdb, was assigned here from a germline match of the nucleotide sequence. The V segment lost 0 bases and the J segment 6 bases; nucleotides outside the gene matches: 5. The CDR3 is 17 residues long. From germline, CDR1 is GITISATS and CDR2 ISYDGTV (reference sequence). The DNA for the CDR3 is TGTGCCTTGTGGGAGGTGAAACCAGAGTTGGGCAAAAAAATCAAGGTATTT. Amino acid sequence: CALWEVKPELGKKIKVF.

Notes on this clone: TCRdb shows a much larger clone's protein in place of this DNA's translation, and the two differ at residue 10, likely through a read error; the protein shown is translated from the DNA. J gene calling gave no result, while the V gene is TRGV9. The CDR3 sequence is 12 residues long. CDR1 is GITISATS, CDR2 ISYDGTV, per germline (reference sequence). DNA of the CDR3: TGTGCCTTGTGGGAGCCACACTATAAGGAACTCTTT. It yields the protein CALWEPHYKELF.

This clone was recorded at least ten times. Being one base from a much bigger clone, this may be a read error. The rearrangement links TRGV5 to TRGJ1 or TRGJ2. Germline V gene data show CDR1 as VINAFY and CDR2 as YDVSNSKD. Losses at the gene ends were 11 bases for V and 15 bases for J; bases not matched to a gene: 13. The CDR3 runs to 9 residues. CDR3 bases: TGTGCCAACTTTGGCCCCCCACTCTTT. It yields the protein CANFGPPLF.

Concerning this clone itself: An end of the junction does not agree with germline; a read error may underlie this. The chain joins TRGV9 to TRGJP. In the absence of a J gene in TCRdb, the DNA was matched to germline to assign it here. Germline V gene sequence: CDR1 GITISATS, CDR2 ISYDGTV (reference sequence). CDR3 length equals 17 residues. For the CDR3, the DNA is TGTGCCATGTGGGGGGGGTCTAAAGAGTTGGGCAAAAATGTCAAGGTATTT. Its translation: CAMWGGSKELGKNVKVF.